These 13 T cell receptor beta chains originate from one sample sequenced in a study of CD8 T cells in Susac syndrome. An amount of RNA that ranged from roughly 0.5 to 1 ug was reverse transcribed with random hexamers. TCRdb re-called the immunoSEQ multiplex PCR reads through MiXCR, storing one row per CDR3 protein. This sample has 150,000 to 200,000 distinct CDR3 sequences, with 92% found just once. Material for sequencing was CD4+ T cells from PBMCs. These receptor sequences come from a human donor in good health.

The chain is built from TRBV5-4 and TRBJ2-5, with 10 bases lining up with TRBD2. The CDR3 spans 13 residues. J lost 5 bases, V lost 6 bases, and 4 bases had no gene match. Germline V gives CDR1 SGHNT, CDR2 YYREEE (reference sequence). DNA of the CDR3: TGTGCCAGCAATCAGGGACTAGCGGAGACCCAGTACTTC. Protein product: CASNQGLAETQYF.

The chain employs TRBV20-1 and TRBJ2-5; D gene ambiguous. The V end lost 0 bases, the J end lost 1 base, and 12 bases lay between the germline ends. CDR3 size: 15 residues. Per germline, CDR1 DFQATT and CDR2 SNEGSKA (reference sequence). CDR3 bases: TGCAGTGCTAGAGATCACAAGCGCTTCCAAGAGACCCAGTACTTC. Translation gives CSARDHKRFQETQYF.

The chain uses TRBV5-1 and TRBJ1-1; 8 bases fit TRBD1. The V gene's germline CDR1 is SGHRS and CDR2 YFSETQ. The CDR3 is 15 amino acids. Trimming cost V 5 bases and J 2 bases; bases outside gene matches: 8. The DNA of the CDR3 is TGCGCCAGCAGATCAGATGGACAGGGCAACACTGAAGCTTTCTTT. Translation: CASRSDGQGNTEAFF.

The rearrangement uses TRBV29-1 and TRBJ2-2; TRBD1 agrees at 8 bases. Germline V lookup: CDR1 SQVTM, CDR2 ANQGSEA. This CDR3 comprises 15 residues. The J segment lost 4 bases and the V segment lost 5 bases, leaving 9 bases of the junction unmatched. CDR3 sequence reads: CSVFGRGPVTGELFF. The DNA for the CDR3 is TGCAGCGTTTTCGGCAGGGGGCCCGTCACCGGGGAGCTGTTTTTT.

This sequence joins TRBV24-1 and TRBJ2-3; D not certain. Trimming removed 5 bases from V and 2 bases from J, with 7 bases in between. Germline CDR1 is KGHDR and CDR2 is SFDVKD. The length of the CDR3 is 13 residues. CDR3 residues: CATSAPVTDTQYF. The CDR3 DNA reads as TGTGCCACCAGTGCTCCGGTCACAGATACGCAGTATTTT.

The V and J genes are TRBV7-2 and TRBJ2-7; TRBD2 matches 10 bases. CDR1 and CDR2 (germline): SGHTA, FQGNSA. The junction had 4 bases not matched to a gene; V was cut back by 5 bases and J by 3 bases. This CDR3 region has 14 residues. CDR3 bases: TGTGCCAGCAGCCCCAGGACTAGCGGCTACGAGCAGTACTTC. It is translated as CASSPRTSGYEQYF.

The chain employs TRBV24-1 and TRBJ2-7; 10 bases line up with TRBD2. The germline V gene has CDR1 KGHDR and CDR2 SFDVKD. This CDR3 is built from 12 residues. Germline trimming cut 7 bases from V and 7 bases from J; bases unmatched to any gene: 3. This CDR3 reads CATSLAGDEQYF. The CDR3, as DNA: TGTGCCACCAGCCTAGCGGGAGATGAGCAGTACTTC.

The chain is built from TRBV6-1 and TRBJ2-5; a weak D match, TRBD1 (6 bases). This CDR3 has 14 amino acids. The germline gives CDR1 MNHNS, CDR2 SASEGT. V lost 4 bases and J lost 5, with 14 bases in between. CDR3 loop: CASSATGPWETQYF. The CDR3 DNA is TGTGCCAGCAGTGCGACAGGTCCCTGGGAGACCCAGTACTTC.

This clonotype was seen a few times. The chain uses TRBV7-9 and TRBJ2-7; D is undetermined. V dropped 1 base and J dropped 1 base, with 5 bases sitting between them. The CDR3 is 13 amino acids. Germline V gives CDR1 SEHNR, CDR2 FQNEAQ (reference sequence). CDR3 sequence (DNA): TGTGCCAGCAGCTTAGGTTGGTCCTACGAGCAGTACTTC. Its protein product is CASSLGWSYEQYF.

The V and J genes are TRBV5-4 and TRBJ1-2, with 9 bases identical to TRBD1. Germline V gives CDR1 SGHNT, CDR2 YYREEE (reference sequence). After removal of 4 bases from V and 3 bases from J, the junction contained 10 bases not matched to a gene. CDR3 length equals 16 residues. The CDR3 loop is CASSTGTGRAYYGYTF. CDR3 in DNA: TGTGCCAGCAGCACCGGGACAGGGAGGGCCTACTATGGCTACACCTTC.

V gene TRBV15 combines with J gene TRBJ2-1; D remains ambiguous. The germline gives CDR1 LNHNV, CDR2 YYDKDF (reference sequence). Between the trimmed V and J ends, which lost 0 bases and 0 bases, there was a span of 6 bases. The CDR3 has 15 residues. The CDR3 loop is CATSRDSFSYNEQFF. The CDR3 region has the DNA TGTGCCACCAGCAGAGATTCCTTCTCCTACAATGAGCAGTTCTTC.

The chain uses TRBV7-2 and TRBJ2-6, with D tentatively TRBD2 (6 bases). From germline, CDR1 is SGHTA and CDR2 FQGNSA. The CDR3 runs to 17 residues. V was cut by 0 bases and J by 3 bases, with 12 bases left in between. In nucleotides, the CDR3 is TGTGCCAGCAGCTTAGCGAGACTAGGCTTTGGGGCCAACGTCCTGACTTTC. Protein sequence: CASSLARLGFGANVLTF.

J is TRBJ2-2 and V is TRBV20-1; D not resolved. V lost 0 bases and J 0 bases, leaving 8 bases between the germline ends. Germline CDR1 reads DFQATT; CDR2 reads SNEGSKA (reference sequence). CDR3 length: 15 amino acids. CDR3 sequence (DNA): TGCAGTGCTAGAGATTGGGCTGCGAACACCGGGGAGCTGTTTTTT. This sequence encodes CSARDWAANTGELFF.